This T cell receptor (beta chain) emerged from a study of blood T cell repertoires in COVID-19. Across the study: COVID-19 samples collected from the United States, Italy and Spain covered acute and convalescent phases. Sources were T cells, B-cell-depleted T cells, or PBMCs; the material itself was cDNA or gDNA.

V was shortened by 3 bases and J by 8 bases, with 14 bases between the two germline ends. Germline loops: CDR1 LNHDA, CDR2 SQIVND (reference sequence). The CDR3 sequence is 14 residues long. Original processing notes: Reference gene primer amplification yielded estimated nucleated cell counts. The method was immunoSEQ multiplex PCR; TCRdb's version includes in-frame clones alone and lacks a portion of them. Clonal size and the V and J genes are those of that table, whereas D and trimming came from the DNA. The sample has under 300,000 clones, approximately 92% seen once. The specimen was peripheral blood. The chain uses TRBV19 and TRBJ1-3; possibly TRBD1 for D (5 bases). This sequence originates from a woman aged 40 to 55 who had recovered from COVID-19. CDR3 DNA: TGTGCCAGTAGTATCTTCCAGGGCAGCGACACCATATATTTT. This codes for CASSIFQGSDTIYF. The variable domain in full, completed from reference TRBV19 and TRBJ1-3, reads DGGITQSPKYLFRKEGQNVTLSCEQNLNHDAMYWYRQDPGQGLRLIYYSQIVNDFQKGDIAEGYSVSREKKESFPLTVTSAQKNPTAFYLCASSIFQGSDTIYFGEGSWLTVV.